What follows describes a single T cell receptor beta chain. The source of the sample is a study of early T cells in non-severe SARS-CoV-2 infection. TCRdb re-derived calls from the 5' RACE reads in MiXCR, one entry per CDR3 protein. Of about 80,000 distinct CDR3 sequences listed, 14% are singletons. V lost 0 bases, J lost 2 bases, and 10 bases lay in between. The V gene's germline CDR1 is DFQATT and CDR2 SNEGSKA (reference sequence). The CDR3 loop spans 15 amino acids. The V call is TRBV20-1, the J call TRBJ1-4; D gene unclear. The TCR originated in an adult who was a healthcare worker with PCR-confirmed SARS-CoV-2 infection or an uninfected control (not recorded which). Material for sequencing was whole blood. The CDR3 DNA reads TGCAGTGCTAGAGATTGGAGGGTGACTAATGAAAAACTGTTTTTT. Translation gives CSARDWRVTNEKLFF.